Listed below are T cell receptor beta chains from one sample, sequenced in a study of human T cells and chemical hapten exposure. TCRdb reprocessed the RACE reads via MiXCR and lists one record per CDR3 protein. This sample has tens of thousands of distinct CDR3 sequences, with 4% to 4.5% found just once. The material sequenced was whole blood. The receptors were gathered from a human donor in good health. Some clones in this sample may be carry-over from other donors' samples. Each CDR3 is given with its conserved first and last residue. D genes are given only for firm matches. A row's size may be missing; if present it is once, few, many or a size class.

D gene	V gene	J gene	clone size	CDR3 DNA	CDR3 protein
TRBD2	TRBV20-1	TRBJ2-1	few	TGCAGTGCCGGAAGCGGGAGGGGATACAATGAGCAGTTCTTC	CSAGSGRGYNEQFF
TRBD1	TRBV27	TRBJ1-1	NA	TGTGCCAGCAGGTCGGACAGGACTTACACTGAAGCTTTCTTT	CASRSDRTYTEAFF
NA	TRBV2	TRBJ2-5	many	TGTGCCAGCAAGGATGACCCTGCTCGAGAGACCCAGTACTTC	CASKDDPARETQYF
NA	TRBV11-2	TRBJ1-3	NA	TGTGCCAGCAGCTTAGTGGCAAGAAACACCATATATTTT	CASSLVARNTIYF
TRBD2	TRBV20-1	TRBJ2-1	NA	TGCAGTGCCCATGTTCTGGGACTAGCGGGACCTTACAATGAGCAGTTCTTC	CSAHVLGLAGPYNEQFF
NA	TRBV2	TRBJ1-1	many	TGTGCCAGCAGTGAGGTGAGCGGAGCTTTCTTT	CASSEVSGAFF
TRBD2	TRBV28	TRBJ2-7	few	TGTGCCAGCAGTTCCCCTTCCAGCGGGAGAGGCGAGCAGTACTTC	CASSSPSSGRGEQYF
TRBD2	TRBV2	TRBJ2-3	few	TGTGCCAGCAGGACTGGGACTAGCGGGAGCTCCACGCAGTATTTT	CASRTGTSGSSTQYF
NA	TRBV11-2	TRBJ2-5	many	TGTGCCAGCAGCTTAAAGGATCAGCGGCGGTTTGGGGTGGAAGAGACCCAGTACTTC	CASSLKDQRRFGVEETQYF
NA	TRBV13	TRBJ2-1	few	TGTGCCAGCAGCTTACCTACCGCCGGCGATGAGCAGTTCTTC	CASSLPTAGDEQFF
TRBD2	TRBV20-1	TRBJ2-1	many	TGCAGTGCTAGAGGGACTAGCGGGAGGGTCAATGAGCAGTTCTTC	CSARGTSGRVNEQFF
NA	TRBV28	TRBJ2-3	many	TGTGCCAGCAGTTCGGCGGGTACTAGCACAGATACGCAGTATTTT	CASSSAGTSTDTQYF
TRBD2	TRBV3-1	TRBJ2-5	many	TGTGCCACCATCGCGGGAGTTGGAGAGACCCAGTACTTC	CATIAGVGETQYF
NA	TRBV28	TRBJ2-3	many	TGTGCCAGCAGGGACCAACTATTTGGAACGCAGTATTTT	CASRDQLFGTQYF
TRBD1	TRBV10-2	TRBJ2-7	NA	TGCGCCAGCAGCGAGGGGACAGGGGGCGGGAGAGGGAGGGCCCGCGAGCAGTACTTC	CASSEGTGGGRGRAREQYF
NA	TRBV5-1	TRBJ1-1	many	TGCGCCAGCAGTTCAAATAGCGTGGAAGGGGGCACTGAAGCTTTCTTT	CASSSNSVEGGTEAFF
TRBD1	TRBV3-1	TRBJ1-5	few	TGTGCCAGCAGCCCCAACAGGGGAGGAGGCAATCAGCCCCAGCATTTT	CASSPNRGGGNQPQHF
NA	TRBV4-1	TRBJ1-2	NA	TGCGCCAGCAGCCACCACACCGAACAGCGGCGTCCTAACTATGGCTACACCTTC	CASSHHTEQRRPNYGYTF
TRBD2	TRBV7-3	TRBJ2-3	few	TGTGCCAGCGCGCTTGGGTCTAGCGGGAGGGCAGATACGCAGTATTTT	CASALGSSGRADTQYF
TRBD1	TRBV7-9	TRBJ2-5	many	TGTGCCAGCAGCCACTACGGACAGGGAGGTTTGGCAGAGACCCAGTACTTC	CASSHYGQGGLAETQYF
NA	TRBV29-1	TRBJ1-2	many	TGCAGCGTACTATACCAGCCCGGGGATGGCTACACCTTC	CSVLYQPGDGYTF
NA	TRBV2	TRBJ2-7	many	TGTGCCAGCAGTGTGCGGGGCTTGTTTAACGAGCAGTACTTC	CASSVRGLFNEQYF